Listed below are T cell receptor beta chains from one sample, sequenced in a study of spatial heterogeneity in lung cancer. A single record per CDR3 protein comes from TCRdb applying MiXCR to the 5' RACE reads. The sample has about 28,000 distinct CDR3 sequences, approximately 7.7% seen once. The material was lung tumor tissue, obtained at surgery. The receptors were gathered from a male donor with early-stage non-small cell lung cancer. The CDR3 runs from the conserved cysteine through the conserved F or W. The order of the fields is D gene, J gene, V gene, clone size, CDR3 protein, CDR3 DNA. The D gene is left open where the match is weak. Clone size is shown for a subset of rows, as once, few, many or a class of expanded clone.

d_gene: TRBD2; j_gene: TRBJ2-1; v_gene: TRBV20-1; abundance: many; CDR3aa: CSAILAGGNEQFF; CDR3nt: TGCAGTGCTATTCTAGCGGGGGGGAATGAGCAGTTCTTC
d_gene: .; j_gene: TRBJ2-3; v_gene: TRBV7-2; abundance: .; CDR3aa: CASSLRGPAADTQYF; CDR3nt: TGTGCCAGCAGCTTAAGAGGGCCGGCGGCAGATACGCAGTATTTT
d_gene: .; j_gene: TRBJ1-1; v_gene: TRBV18; abundance: many; CDR3aa: CASSPGQAWRYTEAFF; CDR3nt: TGTGCCAGCTCACCTGGCCAGGCCTGGCGGTACACTGAAGCTTTCTTT
d_gene: .; j_gene: TRBJ1-1; v_gene: TRBV30; abundance: .; CDR3aa: CAWSVPPRAFF; CDR3nt: TGTGCCTGGAGTGTACCCCCCAGGGCTTTCTTT
d_gene: .; j_gene: TRBJ2-2; v_gene: TRBV5-1; abundance: .; CDR3aa: CASSIRGISNTGELFF; CDR3nt: TGCGCCAGCAGCATCAGGGGAATTTCGAACACCGGGGAGCTGTTTTTT
d_gene: .; j_gene: TRBJ2-1; v_gene: TRBV28; abundance: many; CDR3aa: CASRRGLIYNEQFF; CDR3nt: TGTGCCAGCAGACGGGGACTGATCTACAATGAGCAGTTCTTC
d_gene: .; j_gene: TRBJ1-1; v_gene: TRBV2; abundance: many; CDR3aa: CASSEYSEAFF; CDR3nt: TGTGCCAGCAGTGAATATAGTGAAGCTTTCTTT
d_gene: .; j_gene: TRBJ2-3; v_gene: TRBV10-3; abundance: many; CDR3aa: CAIREGTDTQYF; CDR3nt: TGTGCCATCAGGGAGGGTACAGATACGCAGTATTTT
d_gene: TRBD1; j_gene: TRBJ2-1; v_gene: TRBV11-2; abundance: .; CDR3aa: CASSLLWTGVNEQFF; CDR3nt: TGTGCCAGCAGCTTATTGTGGACAGGGGTAAATGAGCAGTTCTTC
d_gene: .; j_gene: TRBJ2-7; v_gene: TRBV20-1; abundance: many; CDR3aa: CSARDPSRGHEQYF; CDR3nt: TGCAGTGCTAGAGATCCGTCTCGGGGCCACGAGCAGTACTTC
d_gene: .; j_gene: TRBJ2-7; v_gene: TRBV12-3/TRBV12-4; abundance: .; CDR3aa: CASSFAGNLYEQYF; CDR3nt: TGTGCCAGCAGTTTCGCAGGCAACCTCTACGAGCAGTACTTC
d_gene: .; j_gene: TRBJ2-7; v_gene: TRBV24-1; abundance: many; CDR3aa: CATSTGGTRTYEQYF; CDR3nt: TGTGCCACCAGTACTGGCGGGACAAGGACCTACGAGCAGTACTTC
d_gene: TRBD1; j_gene: TRBJ1-6; v_gene: TRBV3-1; abundance: many; CDR3aa: CASSQGQGAQSPLHF; CDR3nt: TGTGCCAGCAGCCAAGGACAGGGGGCCCAATCACCCCTCCACTTT
d_gene: .; j_gene: TRBJ1-6; v_gene: TRBV20-1; abundance: .; CDR3aa: CSASRGTGNSPLHF; CDR3nt: TGCAGTGCTAGTCGAGGGACGGGCAATTCACCCCTCCACTTT
d_gene: .; j_gene: TRBJ2-3; v_gene: TRBV11-2; abundance: .; CDR3aa: CASSLGPAGADTQYF; CDR3nt: TGTGCCAGCAGCTTGGGCCCAGCGGGCGCAGATACGCAGTATTTT
d_gene: .; j_gene: TRBJ2-5; v_gene: TRBV7-8; abundance: .; CDR3aa: CASSGGAETQYF; CDR3nt: TGTGCCAGCAGCGGGGGGGCAGAGACCCAGTACTTC
d_gene: .; j_gene: TRBJ1-1; v_gene: TRBV14; abundance: .; CDR3aa: CASSQVHAGTEAFF; CDR3nt: TGTGCCAGCAGCCAAGTTCACGCAGGCACTGAAGCTTTCTTT
d_gene: .; j_gene: TRBJ1-6; v_gene: TRBV27; abundance: .; CDR3aa: CASRTWTENYNSPLHF; CDR3nt: TGTGCCAGCAGAACGTGGACAGAGAACTATAATTCACCCCTCCACTTT
d_gene: .; j_gene: TRBJ2-1; v_gene: TRBV5-1; abundance: many; CDR3aa: CASSWGGLGDEQFF; CDR3nt: TGCGCCAGCAGCTGGGGGGGCCTAGGCGATGAGCAGTTCTTC
d_gene: TRBD1; j_gene: TRBJ2-3; v_gene: TRBV9; abundance: many; CDR3aa: CASSVGGQGDTQYF; CDR3nt: TGTGCCAGCAGCGTAGGAGGACAGGGGGATACGCAGTATTTT
d_gene: .; j_gene: TRBJ1-2; v_gene: TRBV29-1; abundance: few; CDR3aa: CSVEEYGYTF; CDR3nt: TGCAGCGTTGAAGAGTATGGCTACACCTTC
d_gene: TRBD1; j_gene: TRBJ1-4; v_gene: TRBV7-2; abundance: many; CDR3aa: CASSSRGRDEKLFF; CDR3nt: TGTGCCAGCAGTTCCAGGGGGCGCGATGAAAAACTGTTTTTT
d_gene: .; j_gene: TRBJ2-4; v_gene: TRBV30; abundance: many; CDR3aa: CAWSRDRDIQYF; CDR3nt: TGTGCCTGGAGTAGGGACCGGGACATTCAGTACTTC
d_gene: TRBD2; j_gene: TRBJ2-2; v_gene: TRBV29-1; abundance: many; CDR3aa: CSVAGTSGANTGELFF; CDR3nt: TGCAGCGTTGCGGGGACTAGCGGGGCGAACACCGGGGAGCTGTTTTTT
d_gene: TRBD1; j_gene: TRBJ2-3; v_gene: TRBV18; abundance: few; CDR3aa: CASSPPGGAWSTDTQYF; CDR3nt: TGTGCCAGCTCACCACCAGGGGGCGCTTGGAGCACAGATACGCAGTATTTT
d_gene: .; j_gene: TRBJ1-2; v_gene: TRBV7-9; abundance: many; CDR3aa: CATPSSPGGGYGYTF; CDR3nt: TGTGCCACCCCCAGTTCCCCGGGAGGAGGCTATGGCTACACCTTC
d_gene: .; j_gene: TRBJ2-6; v_gene: TRBV18; abundance: few; CDR3aa: CASSKVISGANVLTF; CDR3nt: TGTGCCAGCTCAAAGGTCATCTCTGGGGCCAACGTCCTGACTTTC
d_gene: .; j_gene: TRBJ2-4; v_gene: TRBV20-1; abundance: .; CDR3aa: CSARDRRYIQYF; CDR3nt: TGCAGTGCTAGAGATCGGAGATACATTCAGTACTTC
d_gene: TRBD1; j_gene: TRBJ1-3; v_gene: TRBV12-3/TRBV12-4; abundance: .; CDR3aa: CASSLGQSGNTIYF; CDR3nt: TGTGCCAGCAGTTTGGGACAGTCTGGAAACACCATATATTTT
d_gene: .; j_gene: TRBJ1-5; v_gene: TRBV28; abundance: many; CDR3aa: CASGGQPQHF; CDR3nt: TGTGCCAGCGGGGGTCAGCCCCAGCATTTT
d_gene: .; j_gene: TRBJ1-2; v_gene: TRBV20-1; abundance: .; CDR3aa: CSARGLRFGYGYTF; CDR3nt: TGCAGTGCTAGAGGACTGCGTTTTGGCTATGGCTACACCTTC